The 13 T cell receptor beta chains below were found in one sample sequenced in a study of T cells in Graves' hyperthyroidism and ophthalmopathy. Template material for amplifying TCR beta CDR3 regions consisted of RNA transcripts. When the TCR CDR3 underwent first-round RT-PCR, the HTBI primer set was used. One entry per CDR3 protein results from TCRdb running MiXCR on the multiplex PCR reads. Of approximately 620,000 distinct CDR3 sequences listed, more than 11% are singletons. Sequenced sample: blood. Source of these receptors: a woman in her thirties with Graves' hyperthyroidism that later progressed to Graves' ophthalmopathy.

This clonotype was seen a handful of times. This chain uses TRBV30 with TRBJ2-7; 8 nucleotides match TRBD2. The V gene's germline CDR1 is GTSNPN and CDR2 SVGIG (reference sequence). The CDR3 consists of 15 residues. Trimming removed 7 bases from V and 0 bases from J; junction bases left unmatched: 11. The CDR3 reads CAYLTGGISSYEQYF. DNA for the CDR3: TGTGCCTATCTCACGGGGGGGATATCCTCCTACGAGCAGTACTTC.

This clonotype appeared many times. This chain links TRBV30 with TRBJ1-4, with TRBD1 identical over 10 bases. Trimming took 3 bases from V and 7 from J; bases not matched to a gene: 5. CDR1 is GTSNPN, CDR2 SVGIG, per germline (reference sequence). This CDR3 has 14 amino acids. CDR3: CAWSRGQGTEKLFF. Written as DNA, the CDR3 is TGTGCCTGGAGCCGGGGACAGGGGACTGAAAAACTGTTTTTT.

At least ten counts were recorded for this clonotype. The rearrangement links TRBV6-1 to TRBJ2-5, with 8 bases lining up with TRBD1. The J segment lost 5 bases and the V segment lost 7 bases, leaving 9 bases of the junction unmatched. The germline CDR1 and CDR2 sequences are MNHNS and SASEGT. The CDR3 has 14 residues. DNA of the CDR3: TGTGCCAGCAACCACCCAGGGGGCACGGAGACCCAGTACTTC. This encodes CASNHPGGTETQYF.

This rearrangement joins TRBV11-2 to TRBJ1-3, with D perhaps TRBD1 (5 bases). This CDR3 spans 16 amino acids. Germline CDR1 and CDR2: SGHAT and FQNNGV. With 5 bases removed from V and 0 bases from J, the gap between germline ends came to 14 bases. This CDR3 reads CASSDGTLSSGNTIYF. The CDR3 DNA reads TGTGCCAGCAGCGACGGGACGTTGAGCTCTGGAAACACCATATATTTT.

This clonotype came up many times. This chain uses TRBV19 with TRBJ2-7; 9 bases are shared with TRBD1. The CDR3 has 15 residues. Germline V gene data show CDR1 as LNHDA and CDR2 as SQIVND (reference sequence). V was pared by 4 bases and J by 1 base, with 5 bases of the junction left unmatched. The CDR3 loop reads CASSTQGQGSYEQYF. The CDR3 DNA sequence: TGTGCCAGTAGTACCCAGGGACAGGGTTCCTACGAGCAGTACTTC.

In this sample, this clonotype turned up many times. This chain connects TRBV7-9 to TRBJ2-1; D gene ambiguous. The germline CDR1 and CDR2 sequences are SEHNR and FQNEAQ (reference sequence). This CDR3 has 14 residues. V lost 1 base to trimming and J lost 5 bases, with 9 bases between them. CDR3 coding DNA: TGTGCCAGCAGCTTAGTCGGTAGTCACAATGAGCAGTTCTTC. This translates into CASSLVGSHNEQFF.

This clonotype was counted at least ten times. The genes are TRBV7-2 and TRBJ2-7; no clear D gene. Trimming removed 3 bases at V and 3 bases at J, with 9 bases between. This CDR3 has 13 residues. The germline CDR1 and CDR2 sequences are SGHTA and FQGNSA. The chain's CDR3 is CASSFGVDYEQYF. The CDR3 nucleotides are TGTGCCAGCAGCTTTGGGGTGGACTACGAGCAGTACTTC.

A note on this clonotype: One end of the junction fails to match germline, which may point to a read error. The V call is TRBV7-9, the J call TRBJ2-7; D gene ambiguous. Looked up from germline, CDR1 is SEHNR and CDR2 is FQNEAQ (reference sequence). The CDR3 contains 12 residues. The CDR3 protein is CDSSLVGYEQYF. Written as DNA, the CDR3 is TGTGACAGCAGCTTAGTGGGATACGAGCAGTACTTC.

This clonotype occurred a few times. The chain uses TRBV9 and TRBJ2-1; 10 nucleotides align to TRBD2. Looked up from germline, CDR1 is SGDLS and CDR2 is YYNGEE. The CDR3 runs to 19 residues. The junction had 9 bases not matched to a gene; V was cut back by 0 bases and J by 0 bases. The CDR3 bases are TGTGCCAGCAGCGTAGGCCAGCGGGAGGGCCCCCCCTCCTACAATGAGCAGTTCTTC. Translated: CASSVGQREGPPSYNEQFF.

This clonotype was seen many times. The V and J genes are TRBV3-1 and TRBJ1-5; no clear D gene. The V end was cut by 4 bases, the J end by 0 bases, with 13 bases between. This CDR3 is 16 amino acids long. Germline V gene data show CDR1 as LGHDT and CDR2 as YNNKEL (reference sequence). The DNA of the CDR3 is TGTGCCAGCAGCCTCGGCCCGGGAGATAGCAATCAGCCCCAGCATTTT. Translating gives CASSLGPGDSNQPQHF.

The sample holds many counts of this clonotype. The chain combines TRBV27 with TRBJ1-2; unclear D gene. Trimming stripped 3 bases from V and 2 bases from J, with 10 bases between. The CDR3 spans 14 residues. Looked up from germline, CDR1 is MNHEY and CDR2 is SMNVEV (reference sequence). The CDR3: CASSLSGYNYGYTF. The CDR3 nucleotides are TGTGCCAGCAGTTTGTCAGGATACAACTATGGCTACACCTTC.

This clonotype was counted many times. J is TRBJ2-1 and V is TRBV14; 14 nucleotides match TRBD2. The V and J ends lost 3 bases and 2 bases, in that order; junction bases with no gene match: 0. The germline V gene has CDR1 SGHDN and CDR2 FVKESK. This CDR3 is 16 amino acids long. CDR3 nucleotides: TGTGCCAGCAGCCAGACTAGCGGGAGGGCCTACAATGAGCAGTTCTTC. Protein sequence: CASSQTSGRAYNEQFF.

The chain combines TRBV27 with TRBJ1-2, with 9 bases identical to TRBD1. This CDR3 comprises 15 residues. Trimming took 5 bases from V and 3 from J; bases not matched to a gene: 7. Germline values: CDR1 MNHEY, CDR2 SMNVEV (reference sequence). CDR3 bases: TGTGCCAGCAGTGAGGGACAGGGAGGGTACTATGGCTACACCTTC. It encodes CASSEGQGGYYGYTF.